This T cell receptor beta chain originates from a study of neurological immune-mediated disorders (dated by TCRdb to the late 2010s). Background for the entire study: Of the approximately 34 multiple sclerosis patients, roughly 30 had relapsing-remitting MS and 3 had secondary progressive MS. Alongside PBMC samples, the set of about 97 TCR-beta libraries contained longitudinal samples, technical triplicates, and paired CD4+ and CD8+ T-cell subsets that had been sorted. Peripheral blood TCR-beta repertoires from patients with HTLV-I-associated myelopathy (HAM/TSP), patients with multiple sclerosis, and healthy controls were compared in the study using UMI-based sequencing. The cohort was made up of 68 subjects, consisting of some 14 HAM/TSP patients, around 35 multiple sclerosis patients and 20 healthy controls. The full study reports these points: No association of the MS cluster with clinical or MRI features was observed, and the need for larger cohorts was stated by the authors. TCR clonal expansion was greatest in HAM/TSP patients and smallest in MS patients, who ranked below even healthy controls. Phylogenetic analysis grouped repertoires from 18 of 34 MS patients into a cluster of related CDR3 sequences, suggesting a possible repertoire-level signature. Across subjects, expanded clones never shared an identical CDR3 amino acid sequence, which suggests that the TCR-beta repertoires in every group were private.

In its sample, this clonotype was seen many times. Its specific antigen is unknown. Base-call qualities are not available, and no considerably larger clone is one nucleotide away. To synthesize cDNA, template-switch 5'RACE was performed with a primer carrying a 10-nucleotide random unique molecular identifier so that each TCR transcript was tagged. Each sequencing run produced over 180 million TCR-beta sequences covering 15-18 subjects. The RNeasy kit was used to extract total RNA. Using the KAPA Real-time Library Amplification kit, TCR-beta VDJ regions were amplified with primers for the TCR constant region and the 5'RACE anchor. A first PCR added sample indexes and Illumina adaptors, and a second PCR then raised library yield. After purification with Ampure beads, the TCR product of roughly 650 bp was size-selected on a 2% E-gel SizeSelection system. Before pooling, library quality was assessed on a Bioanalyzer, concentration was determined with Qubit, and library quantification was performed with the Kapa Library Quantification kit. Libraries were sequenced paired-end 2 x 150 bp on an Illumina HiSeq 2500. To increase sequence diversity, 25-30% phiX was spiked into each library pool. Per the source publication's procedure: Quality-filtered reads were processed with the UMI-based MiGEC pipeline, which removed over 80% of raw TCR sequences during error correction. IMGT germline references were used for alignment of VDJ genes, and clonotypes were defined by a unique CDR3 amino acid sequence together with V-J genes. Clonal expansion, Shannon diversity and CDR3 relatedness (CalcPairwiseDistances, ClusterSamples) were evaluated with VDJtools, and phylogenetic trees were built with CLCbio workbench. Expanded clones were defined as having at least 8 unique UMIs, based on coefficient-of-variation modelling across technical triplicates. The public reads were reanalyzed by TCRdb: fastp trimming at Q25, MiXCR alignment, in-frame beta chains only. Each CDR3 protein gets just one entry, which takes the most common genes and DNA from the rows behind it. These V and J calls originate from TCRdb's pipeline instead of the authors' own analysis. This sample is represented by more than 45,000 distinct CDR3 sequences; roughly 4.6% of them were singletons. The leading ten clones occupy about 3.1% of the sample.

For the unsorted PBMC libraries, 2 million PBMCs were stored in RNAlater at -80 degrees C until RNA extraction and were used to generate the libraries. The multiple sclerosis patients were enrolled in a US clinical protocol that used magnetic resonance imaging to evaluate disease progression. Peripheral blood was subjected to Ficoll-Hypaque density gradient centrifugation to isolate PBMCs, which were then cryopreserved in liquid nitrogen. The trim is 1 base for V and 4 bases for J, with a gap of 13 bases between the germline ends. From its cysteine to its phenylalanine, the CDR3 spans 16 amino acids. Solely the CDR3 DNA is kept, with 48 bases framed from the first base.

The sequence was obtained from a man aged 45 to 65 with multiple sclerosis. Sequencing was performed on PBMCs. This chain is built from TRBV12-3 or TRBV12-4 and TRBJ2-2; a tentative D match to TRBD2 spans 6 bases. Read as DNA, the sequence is TGTGCCAGCAGTTTAGGTGGGAGGCCCTCCACCGGGGAGCTGTTTTTT. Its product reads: CASSLGGRPSTGELFF.